This is a list of T cell receptor beta chains from one sample in a study of long-term antiretroviral therapy in people with HIV. The data were produced by immunoSEQ multiplex PCR, yet TCRdb's version contains in-frame clones alone and is incomplete. The sample shows tens of thousands of clones, over 90% of them seen only once. The input for sequencing was unsorted PBMCs, taken around 6.3 years after starting antiretroviral therapy. The receptor set was obtained from a woman aged 40 to 49 with HIV. The CDR3 runs from the conserved cysteine through the conserved F or W. A D gene is named only where the DNA matches it firmly. Clone size is not always given. Where it is, it says once, few, many or a class for expanded clones.

clone size | J gene | V gene | D gene | CDR3 protein | CDR3 DNA
NA | TRBJ1-3 | TRBV11-2 | NA | CASSTAGRKGNTIYF | TGTGCCAGCAGCACCGCGGGACGGAAAGGAAACACCATATATTTT
NA | TRBJ2-3 | TRBV7-9 | TRBD2 | CASSNLAGGFTDTQYF | TGTGCCAGCAGCAACTTAGCGGGGGGCTTCACAGATACGCAGTATTTT
NA | TRBJ1-1 | TRBV7-6 | TRBD1 | CASSLQGATEAFF | TGTGCCAGCAGCTTACAGGGGGCCACTGAAGCTTTCTTT
NA | TRBJ2-1 | TRBV7-9 | TRBD2 | CASSPRTSGGHNEQFF | TGTGCCAGCAGCCCCCGGACTAGCGGGGGACACAATGAGCAGTTCTTC
NA | TRBJ1-2 | TRBV7-2 | NA | CASSLNGGFRYGYTF | TGTGCCAGCAGCTTAAATGGCGGATTCCGGTATGGCTACACCTTC
NA | TRBJ1-6 | TRBV19 | NA | CASSPDSYNSPLHF | TGTGCCAGTAGTCCGGACAGTTATAATTCACCCCTCCACTTT
NA | TRBJ2-3 | TRBV7-9 | NA | CASSLGGASTDTQYF | TGTGCCAGCAGCTTAGGGGGTGCTAGCACAGATACGCAGTATTTT
once | TRBJ1-3 | TRBV7-2 | NA | CASSLVGGNSGNTIYF | TGTGCCAGCAGCTTAGTGGGGGGTAACTCTGGAAACACCATATATTTT
once | TRBJ2-6 | TRBV5-4 | TRBD1 | CASSLGGTGVAGANVLTF | TGTGCCAGCAGCTTGGGCGGGACAGGGGTCGCTGGGGCCAACGTCCTGACTTTC
NA | TRBJ1-2 | TRBV7-9 | TRBD1 | CASSSGTGEFYGYTF | TGTGCCAGCAGCTCCGGGACAGGGGAATTCTATGGCTACACCTTC
NA | TRBJ2-2 | TRBV5-4 | NA | CASTSLTGELFF | TGTGCCAGCACCTCCTTAACCGGGGAGCTGTTTTTT
NA | TRBJ1-6 | TRBV7-9 | NA | CASSRGGVGSPLHF | TGTGCCAGCAGCCGCGGGGGGGTCGGCTCACCCCTCCACTTT
NA | TRBJ1-2 | TRBV6-1 | NA | CASRLQGHGYTF | TGTGCCAGCAGACTACAGGGCCATGGCTACACCTTC
NA | TRBJ2-5 | TRBV10-3 | NA | CAISERRETQYF | TGTGCCATCAGTGAGAGGAGGGAGACCCAGTACTTC
NA | TRBJ1-1 | TRBV6-1 | NA | CASTRGRTPEAFF | TGTGCCAGCACAAGAGGCCGAACACCTGAAGCTTTCTTT
NA | TRBJ2-3 | TRBV5-1 | NA | CASSSLGTDTQYF | TGCGCCAGCAGCAGCCTCGGCACAGATACGCAGTATTTT
NA | TRBJ2-2 | TRBV6-5 | TRBD1 | CASTDRDRNTGELFF | TGTGCCAGCACCGACCGGGACAGGAACACCGGGGAGCTGTTTTTT
NA | TRBJ1-1 | TRBV12-5 | NA | CASAKRVTGGGTEAFF | TGTGCTAGTGCCAAAAGAGTTACAGGAGGGGGAACTGAAGCTTTCTTT
NA | TRBJ1-6 | TRBV19 | NA | CASSIAGARSSYNSPLHF | TGTGCCAGTAGTATCGCCGGGGCTCGAAGCTCCTATAATTCACCCCTCCACTTT
once | TRBJ1-5 | TRBV6-1 | NA | CASSEAQGQQPQHF | TGTGCCAGCAGTGAAGCTCAGGGACAACAGCCCCAGCATTTT
NA | TRBJ1-6 | TRBV25-1 | NA | CASSPGPNSPLHF | TGTGCCAGCAGCCCGGGGCCGAATTCACCCCTCCACTTT
NA | TRBJ1-3 | TRBV29-1 | NA | CSVVALSGNTIYF | TGCAGCGTTGTTGCCCTCTCTGGAAACACCATATATTTT
NA | TRBJ2-7 | TRBV30 | TRBD1 | CAGTGAHEQYF | TGTGCCGGGACAGGGGCCCACGAGCAGTACTTC
NA | TRBJ1-3 | TRBV5-6 | NA | CASSFAGNTIYF | TGTGCCAGCAGCTTTGCAGGAAACACCATATATTTT
NA | TRBJ1-1 | TRBV7-2 | NA | CASSFRRGTEAFF | TGTGCCAGCAGCTTCCGACGGGGCACTGAAGCTTTCTTT
NA | TRBJ2-7 | TRBV28 | TRBD1 | CASSSEGTGPYYEQYF | TGTGCCAGCAGTTCGGAAGGGACAGGACCTTACTACGAGCAGTACTTC
once | TRBJ1-1 | TRBV6-5 | NA | CASRSGARNTEAFF | TGTGCCAGCAGGTCGGGGGCGCGGAACACTGAAGCTTTCTTT
NA | TRBJ2-4 | TRBV5-4 | NA | CASSLGGQPIQYF | TGTGCCAGCAGCTTGGGGGGTCAGCCCATTCAGTACTTC
NA | TRBJ2-5 | TRBV5-4 | TRBD1 | CASSLKTGGRETQYF | TGTGCCAGCAGCTTAAAGACAGGGGGCAGAGAGACCCAGTACTTC
NA | TRBJ2-1 | TRBV19 | NA | CASSNRGVRVNEQFF | TGTGCCAGTAGCAATAGGGGTGTCAGAGTCAATGAGCAGTTCTTC
NA | TRBJ2-7 | TRBV4-2 | NA | CASSQDFRGYAYEQYF | TGTGCCAGCAGCCAAGATTTTAGAGGATACGCCTACGAGCAGTACTTC
NA | TRBJ1-5 | TRBV19 | TRBD1 | CASEGGIDGNQPQHF | TGTGCCAGCGAAGGGGGCATAGATGGCAATCAGCCCCAGCATTTT
NA | TRBJ2-7 | TRBV6-5 | NA | CATRFGQGPSYEQYF | TGTGCCACCCGGTTCGGGCAGGGTCCTTCCTACGAGCAGTACTTC
NA | TRBJ2-2 | TRBV6-5 | NA | CAVLGANTGELFF | TGTGCCGTGCTGGGGGCGAACACCGGGGAGCTGTTTTTT
NA | TRBJ2-5 | TRBV7-9 | TRBD2 | CASRSGGGQETQYF | TGTGCCAGCCGTAGCGGGGGGGGTCAAGAGACCCAGTACTTC
NA | TRBJ1-2 | TRBV9 | TRBD1 | CASSAAGDRGYGYTF | TGTGCCAGCAGCGCCGCGGGGGACAGGGGATATGGCTACACCTTC
once | TRBJ1-2 | TRBV20-1 | TRBD1 | CSAPDREGYTF | TGCAGTGCTCCGGACAGGGAGGGCTACACCTTC
NA | TRBJ1-1 | TRBV5-1 | TRBD1 | CASRSGQGGMNTEAFF | TGCGCCAGCAGATCGGGACAGGGAGGCATGAACACTGAAGCTTTCTTT
NA | TRBJ2-2 | TRBV5-8 | TRBD1 | CASSSTGYTTGELFF | TGTGCCAGCAGCTCGACAGGGTATACCACCGGGGAGCTGTTTTTT
NA | TRBJ1-2 | TRBV11-2 | NA | CASSLDTRGIYGYTF | TGTGCCAGCAGCTTAGATACCAGGGGCATCTATGGCTACACCTTC
once | TRBJ2-7 | TRBV11-3 | TRBD1 | CASSVGQGSEQYF | TGTGCCAGCAGCGTCGGACAGGGCTCCGAGCAGTACTTC
NA | TRBJ2-2 | TRBV5-1 | TRBD2 | CASSYRMTSGGTGELFF | TGCGCCAGCAGCTACCGAATGACTAGCGGGGGGACCGGGGAGCTGTTTTTT
NA | TRBJ2-7 | TRBV9 | TRBD1 | CASSNRDRGLEQYF | TGTGCCAGCAGCAACCGGGACAGGGGTCTCGAGCAGTACTTC
NA | TRBJ1-5 | TRBV10-3 | NA | CAISVGGLNQPQHF | TGTGCCATCAGTGTTGGGGGACTCAATCAGCCCCAGCATTTT
NA | TRBJ1-1 | TRBV9 | NA | CASSVEGGLGEAFF | TGTGCCAGCAGCGTAGAAGGTGGGCTGGGTGAAGCTTTCTTT
once | TRBJ2-3 | TRBV5-4 | TRBD2 | CASRAGLVLAGGSSTDTQYF | TGTGCCAGCAGAGCGGGGCTAGTACTAGCGGGGGGGAGTAGCACAGATACGCAGTATTTT
NA | TRBJ2-7 | TRBV7-9 | NA | CASSPKVNAYEQYF | TGTGCCAGCAGCCCTAAGGTTAACGCCTACGAGCAGTACTTC
NA | TRBJ1-1 | TRBV9 | NA | CASSPESGQASSEAFF | TGTGCCAGCAGCCCAGAATCGGGACAAGCAAGCTCTGAAGCTTTCTTT
NA | TRBJ1-2 | TRBV5-4 | NA | CASSSADSMSYTF | TGTGCCAGCAGCTCGGCGGACAGCATGAGCTACACCTTC
NA | TRBJ1-2 | TRBV5-1 | NA | CASSLAGGGGGYTF | TGCGCCAGCAGCTTGGCCGGTGGAGGAGGGGGCTACACCTTC
few | TRBJ1-1 | TRBV30 | TRBD1 | CAWSVDGTGVLATEAFF | TGTGCCTGGAGTGTGGACGGGACAGGGGTTTTAGCCACTGAAGCTTTCTTT
NA | TRBJ1-1 | TRBV2 | TRBD1 | CASSESGTGWKEAFF | TGTGCCAGCAGTGAATCGGGGACAGGATGGAAAGAAGCTTTCTTT
NA | TRBJ2-3 | TRBV5-1 | TRBD2 | CASSLGPGLAGELQYF | TGCGCCAGCAGCTTGGGCCCGGGACTAGCGGGGGAGCTGCAGTATTTT
NA | TRBJ1-1 | TRBV27 | NA | CASSLSGGSPYTEAFF | TGTGCCAGCAGTTTATCGGGGGGCAGTCCCTACACTGAAGCTTTCTTT
once | TRBJ1-1 | TRBV18 | TRBD1 | CASSPRTGLMNTEAFF | TGTGCCAGCTCACCACGGACAGGGCTTATGAACACTGAAGCTTTCTTT
NA | TRBJ2-5 | TRBV9 | TRBD2 | CASSPGGEETQYF | TGTGCCAGCAGCCCGGGGGGGGAGGAGACCCAGTACTTC
NA | TRBJ2-1 | TRBV4-3 | TRBD2 | CASSLGGGADEQFF | TGCGCCAGCAGCTTGGGCGGGGGGGCAGATGAGCAGTTCTTC
NA | TRBJ2-7 | TRBV29-1 | NA | CSVEGRDDEQYF | TGCAGCGTTGAAGGCCGGGACGACGAGCAGTACTTC
NA | TRBJ1-4 | TRBV30 | TRBD1 | CAWSGPGTGIPVEKLFF | TGTGCCTGGAGCGGGCCTGGGACAGGGATTCCGGTTGAAAAACTGTTTTTT
NA | TRBJ1-6 | TRBV19 | TRBD1 | CASRPGQGASPLHF | TGTGCCAGTAGACCTGGACAGGGGGCTTCACCCCTCCACTTT